This TCR beta chain emerged from a study of T-cell memory formation after mild COVID-19. Turning to the study itself: Largely donor-specific TCR clusters were found.

The CDR3 has 21 amino acids. Per the germline V gene, CDR1 is ENHRY and CDR2 is SYGVKD. Trimming cost V 8 bases and J 4 bases, with 35 bases left between them. Study-wide points: Later expanders leaned CD4+, whereas day 15 to 85 contracting clones were balanced CD4/CD8. The finding that pre-infection memory included some responding clones suggested that cross-reactive memory joined.

Concerning this clonotype: Antigen unknown.

5'RACE primed from the constant segment yielded TCR alpha and TCR beta cDNA libraries bearing sample barcodes and UMIs. TCRdb analysed the 5' RACE reads with MiXCR anew, one entry per CDR3 protein. This sample carries around 150,000 distinct CDR3 sequences, roughly 15% of them seen once, and the ten largest clones take 13% to 15%. The V and J genes are TRBV10-3 and TRBJ2-2, with D unclear. The clonotype originates from an adult woman who had mild COVID-19 (a few samples of this study predate the infection). Cell type and time point are not known. Sequenced: PBMCs or a T cell subset sorted from them (not recorded which). The CDR3 loop reads CAIRPTDGRTVGPTGTGELFF. The CDR3 coding sequence is TGTGCCATCCGCCCGACTGACGGACGGACGGTAGGGCCTACGGGCACCGGGGAGCTGTTTTTT.